These T cell receptor beta chains were read from a single sample in a study of cytomegalovirus exposure and HLA in healthy donors. Assay used: immunoSEQ multiplex PCR; TCRdb lists only in-frame clones, some missing. The sample includes fewer than 250,000 clones, 70% to 80% of them seen just once. Sequencing was carried out using PBMCs. These receptors were taken from a woman between 25 and 40 years old in good health and CMV-seropositive. Each CDR3 is given with its conserved first and last residue. Fields, in order: J gene, D gene, clone size, CDR3 length, V gene, CDR3 protein, CDR3 DNA. A D gene is named only where the DNA matches it firmly. Size values are once, few and many counts, or a class for expanded clones, and some rows have none.

j_call: TRBJ2-7; d_call: TRBD1; clone_size: NA; cdr3_length: 13; v_call: TRBV27; cdr3_aa: CASSLSGDREQYF; cdr3_nt: TGTGCCAGCTCCTTGTCCGGGGACAGGGAGCAGTACTTC
j_call: TRBJ2-2; d_call: NA; clone_size: few; cdr3_length: 15; v_call: TRBV28; cdr3_aa: CASTPRTTNTGELFF; cdr3_nt: TGTGCCAGCACCCCCAGGACAACGAACACCGGGGAGCTGTTTTTT
j_call: TRBJ1-3; d_call: NA; clone_size: NA; cdr3_length: 13; v_call: TRBV19; cdr3_aa: CASIGQSGNTIYF; cdr3_nt: TGTGCCAGCATCGGACAGTCTGGAAACACCATATATTTT
j_call: TRBJ2-7; d_call: TRBD2; clone_size: NA; cdr3_length: 16; v_call: TRBV10-3; cdr3_aa: CAISEQIAGSSPEQYF; cdr3_nt: TGTGCCATCAGTGAGCAGATAGCGGGAAGTAGCCCCGAGCAGTACTTC
j_call: TRBJ1-5; d_call: TRBD1; clone_size: NA; cdr3_length: 16; v_call: TRBV5-1; cdr3_aa: CASSLAGTAFNQPQHF; cdr3_nt: TGCGCCAGCAGCTTGGCCGGGACAGCCTTTAATCAGCCCCAGCATTTT
j_call: TRBJ2-1; d_call: TRBD1; clone_size: NA; cdr3_length: 14; v_call: TRBV4-1; cdr3_aa: CASSQGDRGYEQFF; cdr3_nt: TGCGCCAGCAGCCAAGGGGACAGGGGATATGAGCAGTTCTTC
j_call: TRBJ2-7; d_call: NA; clone_size: NA; cdr3_length: 15; v_call: TRBV11-2; cdr3_aa: CASSLSQDGTYEQYF; cdr3_nt: TGTGCCAGCAGCCTGAGTCAGGACGGGACCTACGAGCAGTACTTC
j_call: TRBJ2-2; d_call: NA; clone_size: NA; cdr3_length: 12; v_call: TRBV27; cdr3_aa: CASGRYTGELFF; cdr3_nt: TGTGCCAGCGGGAGGTACACCGGGGAGCTGTTTTTT
j_call: TRBJ2-2; d_call: NA; clone_size: NA; cdr3_length: 17; v_call: TRBV7-8; cdr3_aa: CASSLVVAGGGTGELFF; cdr3_nt: TGTGCCAGCAGCTTAGTAGTGGCCGGGGGAGGAACCGGGGAGCTGTTTTTT
j_call: TRBJ2-2; d_call: TRBD1; clone_size: NA; cdr3_length: 17; v_call: TRBV11-3; cdr3_aa: CASSRDRRHANTGELFF; cdr3_nt: TGTGCCAGCAGCCGGGACAGGCGACACGCGAACACCGGGGAGCTGTTTTTT
j_call: TRBJ1-1; d_call: NA; clone_size: NA; cdr3_length: 12; v_call: TRBV23-1; cdr3_aa: CASRGGVQVAFF; cdr3_nt: TGCGCCAGCAGAGGGGGGGTTCAAGTAGCTTTCTTT
j_call: TRBJ2-5; d_call: TRBD2; clone_size: NA; cdr3_length: 16; v_call: TRBV5-1; cdr3_aa: CASSPPSGGAGETQYF; cdr3_nt: TGCGCCAGCAGCCCACCTAGCGGGGGGGCCGGGGAGACCCAGTACTTC
j_call: TRBJ2-1; d_call: TRBD2; clone_size: NA; cdr3_length: 16; v_call: TRBV7-6; cdr3_aa: CASSLRTRIPLREQFF; cdr3_nt: TGTGCCAGCAGCTTACGGACTAGGATCCCTCTCCGAGAGCAGTTCTTC
j_call: TRBJ1-5; d_call: NA; clone_size: NA; cdr3_length: 14; v_call: TRBV6-1; cdr3_aa: CASISGHSNQPQHF; cdr3_nt: TGTGCCAGCATTTCAGGACATAGCAATCAGCCCCAGCATTTT
j_call: TRBJ2-7; d_call: NA; clone_size: NA; cdr3_length: 14; v_call: TRBV28; cdr3_aa: CASSLVQGGNEQYF; cdr3_nt: TGTGCCAGCAGTTTAGTCCAGGGTGGGAACGAGCAGTACTTC
j_call: TRBJ2-7; d_call: TRBD1; clone_size: NA; cdr3_length: 15; v_call: TRBV6-1; cdr3_aa: CASSDRYRGDAEQYF; cdr3_nt: TGTGCCAGCAGTGATCGGTACAGGGGCGATGCCGAGCAGTACTTC
j_call: TRBJ2-1; d_call: NA; clone_size: NA; cdr3_length: 20; v_call: TRBV21-1; cdr3_aa: CASSPYRTSGTTSSYNEQFF; cdr3_nt: TGTGCCAGCAGCCCTTACCGGACTAGCGGGACGACCAGCTCCTACAATGAGCAGTTCTTC
j_call: TRBJ1-2; d_call: NA; clone_size: NA; cdr3_length: 13; v_call: TRBV5-1; cdr3_aa: CASSATDWDGYTF; cdr3_nt: TGCGCCAGCAGCGCGACAGATTGGGATGGCTACACCTTC
j_call: TRBJ1-4; d_call: NA; clone_size: few; cdr3_length: 11; v_call: TRBV2; cdr3_aa: CASSESEKLFF; cdr3_nt: TGTGCCAGCAGTGAGAGTGAAAAACTGTTTTTT
j_call: TRBJ1-1; d_call: NA; clone_size: few; cdr3_length: 14; v_call: TRBV10-3; cdr3_aa: CAISYREGSTEAFF; cdr3_nt: TGTGCCATCAGCTACAGGGAAGGCAGCACTGAAGCTTTCTTT
j_call: TRBJ2-5; d_call: NA; clone_size: NA; cdr3_length: 14; v_call: TRBV7-7; cdr3_aa: CASSALLGAETQYF; cdr3_nt: TGTGCTAGCAGCGCGTTATTGGGGGCTGAGACCCAGTACTTC
j_call: TRBJ1-5; d_call: NA; clone_size: few; cdr3_length: 13; v_call: TRBV10-3; cdr3_aa: CAISGQSNQPQHF; cdr3_nt: TGTGCCATCAGTGGACAGAGCAATCAGCCCCAGCATTTT
j_call: TRBJ2-7; d_call: TRBD1; clone_size: NA; cdr3_length: 14; v_call: TRBV19; cdr3_aa: CASSQTGGLYEQYF; cdr3_nt: TGTGCCAGTAGTCAGACAGGGGGCCTCTACGAGCAGTACTTC
j_call: TRBJ1-2; d_call: NA; clone_size: NA; cdr3_length: 12; v_call: TRBV5-8; cdr3_aa: CASSSGFYGYTF; cdr3_nt: TGTGCCAGCAGCTCAGGTTTCTATGGCTACACCTTC
j_call: TRBJ1-1; d_call: NA; clone_size: NA; cdr3_length: 14; v_call: TRBV10-3; cdr3_aa: CAISDPVMNTEAFF; cdr3_nt: TGTGCCATCAGTGACCCCGTTATGAACACTGAAGCTTTCTTT
j_call: TRBJ2-7; d_call: NA; clone_size: NA; cdr3_length: 13; v_call: TRBV5-4; cdr3_aa: CASSLVRGGEQYF; cdr3_nt: TGTGCCAGCAGCTTGGTCCGAGGAGGCGAGCAGTACTTC
j_call: TRBJ1-2; d_call: TRBD1; clone_size: NA; cdr3_length: 13; v_call: TRBV28; cdr3_aa: CASKRTGHYGYTF; cdr3_nt: TGTGCCAGCAAAAGGACAGGGCACTATGGCTACACCTTC
j_call: TRBJ2-7; d_call: TRBD2; clone_size: once; cdr3_length: 18; v_call: TRBV15; cdr3_aa: CATSRDGSLTSSTYEQYF; cdr3_nt: TGTGCCACCAGCAGAGATGGGAGTTTGACTAGCTCCACCTACGAGCAGTACTTC
j_call: TRBJ1-6; d_call: TRBD1; clone_size: NA; cdr3_length: 17; v_call: TRBV28; cdr3_aa: CASISPGQGAWNSPLHF; cdr3_nt: TGTGCCAGCATCTCTCCGGGACAGGGGGCTTGGAATTCACCCCTCCACTTT
j_call: TRBJ2-5; d_call: TRBD2; clone_size: NA; cdr3_length: 13; v_call: TRBV2; cdr3_aa: CASSTSGGETQYF; cdr3_nt: TGTGCCAGCAGTACTAGCGGGGGAGAGACCCAGTACTTC
j_call: TRBJ2-1; d_call: TRBD2; clone_size: NA; cdr3_length: 15; v_call: TRBV19; cdr3_aa: CASSIGTSGSNEQFF; cdr3_nt: TGTGCCAGTAGTATAGGGACTAGCGGGAGTAACGAGCAGTTCTTC
j_call: TRBJ1-4; d_call: NA; clone_size: NA; cdr3_length: 15; v_call: TRBV2; cdr3_aa: CASSRADRTNEKLFF; cdr3_nt: TGTGCCAGCAGTCGTGCGGACAGAACTAATGAAAAACTGTTTTTT